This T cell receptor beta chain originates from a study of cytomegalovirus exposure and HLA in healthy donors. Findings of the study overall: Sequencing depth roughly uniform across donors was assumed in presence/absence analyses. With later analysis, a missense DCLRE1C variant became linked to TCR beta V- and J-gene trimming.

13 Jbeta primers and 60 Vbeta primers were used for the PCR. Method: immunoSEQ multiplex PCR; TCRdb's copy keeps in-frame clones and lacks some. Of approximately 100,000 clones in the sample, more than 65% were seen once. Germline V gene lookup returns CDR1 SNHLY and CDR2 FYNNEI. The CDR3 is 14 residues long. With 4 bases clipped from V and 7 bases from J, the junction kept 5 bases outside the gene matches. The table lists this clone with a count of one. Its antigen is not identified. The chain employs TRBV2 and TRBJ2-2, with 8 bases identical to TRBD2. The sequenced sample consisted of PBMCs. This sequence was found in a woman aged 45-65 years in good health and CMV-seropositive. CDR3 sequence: CASSALAGDGELFF. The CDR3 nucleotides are TGTGCCAGCAGTGCCCTAGCGGGTGACGGGGAGCTGTTTTTT.